Presented here are 24 T cell receptor beta chains from one specimen sequenced in a study of tumor and adjacent non-tumor tissue in lung cancer. TCRbeta libraries were built with three rounds of nested PCR, modified from ARM-PCR. TCRdb reprocessed the multiplex PCR reads via MiXCR and lists one record per CDR3 protein. This repertoire shows more than 75,000 distinct CDR3 sequences, about 80% found once; its top ten account for around 30%. RNA was extracted from bulk tissue without any cell sorting. This non-tumor lung sample came from over 3 cm beyond the tumor edge. Sequenced: distant non-tumor lung tissue. The receptors come from a man aged 55-75 years with small cell lung cancer.

In its sample, this clonotype was seen once. The chain is built from TRBV29-1 and TRBJ2-5; D is ambiguous. The CDR3 has 11 amino acids. CDR1 and CDR2 (germline): SQVTM, ANQGSEA. V was pared by 5 bases and J by 5 bases, with 9 bases between. The CDR3 here is CSVWEQETQYF. The CDR3 DNA reads TGCAGCGTTTGGGAACAGGAGACCCAGTACTTC.

This clonotype has only one observation. This may come from a read error, since a much larger clone is one base off. V usage is TRBV7-9 and J usage is TRBJ1-6; D remains unclear. V was pared by 0 bases and J by 8 bases, with 11 bases between. This CDR3 has 15 amino acids. CDR1 and CDR2 (germline): SEHNR, FQNEAQ (reference sequence). CDR3 nucleotide sequence: TGTGCCAGCAGCTTAGCGGGGTCCTGGGATTCACCCCTCCACTTT. Translation gives CASSLAGSWDSPLHF.

CDR3 sequence reads: CAVTRLAGDSNEQFF. The CDR3 coding sequence is TGTGCCGTCACCAGACTAGCGGGAGATTCAAATGAGCAGTTCTTC. The chain is built from TRBV6-6 and TRBJ2-1; 12 bases fit TRBD2. Germline lookup yields CDR1 MNHNY and CDR2 SVGAGI (reference sequence). CDR3 size: 15 residues. The V and J ends lost 11 bases and 7 bases, in that order; junction bases with no gene match: 12.

This clonotype was seen at least ten times. This chain joins TRBV5-4 and TRBJ2-3; 7 bases line up with TRBD1. J lost 4 bases, V lost 2 bases, and 4 bases had no gene match. Germline V gene lookup returns CDR1 SGHNT and CDR2 YYREEE (reference sequence). The CDR3 has 14 residues. CDR3 in amino acids: CASSLDRAADTQYF. The CDR3 DNA reads as TGTGCCAGCAGCTTAGACAGGGCAGCAGATACGCAGTATTTT. The whole variable domain, remainder taken from reference TRBV5-4 and TRBJ2-3, is ETGVTQSPTHLIKTRGQQVTLRCSSQSGHNTVSWYQQALGQGPQFIFQYYREEENGRGNFPPRFSGLQFPNYSSELNVNALELDDSALYLCASSLDRAADTQYFGPGTRLTVL.

The chain is built from TRBV20-1 and TRBJ2-5; D gene unclear. The CDR3 runs to 14 residues. V lost 8 bases and J lost 4, with 20 bases in between. Germline lookup yields CDR1 DFQATT and CDR2 SNEGSKA (reference sequence). The CDR3 loop is CSPPRFGERETQYF. The CDR3 region has the DNA TGCAGTCCTCCCAGATTTGGGGAACGAGAGACCCAGTACTTC.

This rearrangement joins TRBV20-1 to TRBJ2-7; D is possibly TRBD1 (5 bases). The length of the CDR3 is 11 residues. Trimming shortened V by 5 bases and J by 5 bases, and 10 bases separated the two germline ends. Per germline, CDR1 DFQATT and CDR2 SNEGSKA (reference sequence). Here the CDR3 DNA reads TGCAGTGCTTCTACAGGTAACGAGCAGTACTTC. The encoded protein is CSASTGNEQYF.

The CDR3 DNA sequence: TGTGCCAGCAGCTTAGTTCCAGTGACCCAGTACTTC. Translated: CASSLVPVTQYF. This sequence joins TRBV11-2 and TRBJ2-5; D is unclear. V lost 1 base and J 7 bases, leaving 7 bases between the germline ends. Germline CDR1 and CDR2: SGHAT and FQNNGV. CDR3 length: 12 amino acids.

By proportion, this clonotype is medium-sized (0.01 to 0.1%). This chain joins TRBV12-3 or TRBV12-4 and TRBJ1-1, with TRBD1 as a possible D gene (5 bases). V was shortened by 6 bases and J by 0 bases, with 8 bases between the two germline ends. The CDR3 covers 13 residues. CDR3 in DNA: TGTGCCAGCAGCTGGACACTGAACACTGAAGCTTTCTTT. It yields the protein CASSWTLNTEAFF.

Comment on this clonotype: Relative to the germline gene, one junction end is altered; a read error may explain this. V and J are TRBV5-4 and TRBJ2-2; D perhaps matches TRBD2 (5 bases). This CDR3 comprises 14 residues. Germline CDR1 and CDR2: SGHNT and YYREEE (reference sequence). The CDR3 nucleotides are TGTGCGAGCAGCTCCGTCGGGAACACCGGGGAGTTGTTTTTT. This sequence encodes CASSSVGNTGELFF.

The sample holds one count of this clonotype. The junction departs from germline at one end; a sequencing error may be responsible. The chain joins TRBV6-5 to TRBJ1-3; D gene uncertain. CDR3 length equals 14 residues. Germline values: CDR1 MNHEY, CDR2 SVGAGI. The CDR3 DNA is TGTGCCATCAGTTACGGAGTCTCTGGAAACACCATATATTTT. This encodes CAISYGVSGNTIYF.

This clonotype has more than one count but fewer than ten. A read error may produce the germline difference seen at one junction end. The chain recombines TRBV7-8 with TRBJ2-7, with TRBD2 matching 13 bases. The CDR3 loop spans 15 amino acids. Germline V lookup: CDR1 SGHVS, CDR2 FQNEAQ. CDR3 sequence reads: CAGSPTSGREGEQYF. CDR3 sequence (DNA): TGTGCCGGCAGCCCAACTAGCGGGAGGGAGGGCGAGCAGTACTTC.

The J gene is TRBJ2-1, the V gene TRBV7-9; 15 bases match TRBD2. There are 17 residues in the CDR3. From germline, CDR1 is SEHNR and CDR2 FQNEAQ (reference sequence). This CDR3 reads CASGAGLAGGRYNEQFF. Written as DNA, the CDR3 is TGTGCGAGCGGCGCAGGACTAGCGGGAGGGCGGTACAATGAGCAGTTCTTC.

About this clonotype: Relative to the germline gene, one junction end is altered; a read error may explain this. The chain recombines TRBV6-6 with TRBJ1-4; D is uncertain. CDR3 length equals 16 residues. Germline lookup yields CDR1 MNHNY and CDR2 SVGAGI (reference sequence). This chain's CDR3 is CTSSSFGLPFNEKLFF. The CDR3 DNA sequence: TGTACCAGCAGTTCATTCGGACTGCCGTTTAATGAAAAACTGTTTTTT.

On this clonotype: One junction end disagrees with the germline gene, perhaps due to a read error. The J gene is TRBJ2-1, the V gene TRBV29-1, with 12 bases aligning to TRBD2. The V gene's germline CDR1 is SQVTM and CDR2 ANQGSEA. The CDR3 runs to 18 residues. CDR3 protein: CSVAGGLAGGISYHEQFF. The CDR3 DNA reads as TGCAGCGTTGCTGGGGGGCTAGCGGGAGGGATCTCCTACCATGAGCAGTTCTTC.

To note about this clonotype: The germline gene is not matched at one end of the junction; a read error may be the cause. The V gene is TRBV10-3, the J gene TRBJ2-5; D not resolved. Per germline, CDR1 ENHRY and CDR2 SYGVKD. The CDR3 contains 15 residues. The CDR3 nucleotides are TGTGCCATCAATGAGTCGAAACTCGGAAAAGAGACCCAGTACTTC. It is translated as CAINESKLGKETQYF.

Comment on this clonotype: At one of its ends the junction is not consistent with the germline gene, which may arise from a read error. The chain recombines TRBV29-1 with TRBJ1-4, with 8 bases identical to TRBD1. CDR1 is SQVTM and CDR2 is ANQGSEA in the germline V gene. The CDR3 has 13 residues. The CDR3 bases are TGCAGCGCAACAGGGGGTGCCGGTGAAAACCTGTTTTTT. This translates into CSATGGAGENLFF.

This clonotype was counted many times. The rearrangement joins TRBV20-1 to TRBJ2-1; tentative D call: TRBD2 (5 bases). V was pared by 3 bases and J by 6 bases, with 15 bases between. CDR1 and CDR2 (germline): DFQATT, SNEGSKA (reference sequence). This CDR3 is built from 14 residues. CDR3 amino acids: CSASKLDYSNEQFF. CDR3 in DNA: TGCAGTGCTAGTAAACTAGATTACAGCAATGAGCAGTTCTTC.

For this clonotype: The junction shows a germline mismatch at one end, possibly a read error. The V gene is TRBV13, the J gene TRBJ1-6; D is unresolved. The germline V gene encodes CDR1 PRHDT and CDR2 FYEKMQ (reference sequence). The CDR3 extends over 17 amino acids. This CDR3 reads CVSSQNDGSSYNSPLRF. CDR3 DNA sequence: TGTGTCAGCAGCCAAAACGACGGAAGCTCCTATAATTCACCCCTCCGCTTC.

The V gene is TRBV12-3 or TRBV12-4, the J gene TRBJ2-1; a weak D match, TRBD1 (6 bases). The CDR3 has 13 amino acids. The ends were cut back, 10 bases at V and 4 bases at J, with 14 bases in the middle. The CDR3 DNA sequence: TGTGCCAACAGGGTCGAGGGTTACAATGAGCAGTTCTTC. Translating it yields CANRVEGYNEQFF.

The rearrangement joins TRBV6-1 to TRBJ1-5; 7 nucleotides match TRBD1. This CDR3 is 15 amino acids long. The germline V gene encodes CDR1 MNHNS and CDR2 SASEGT. The CDR3 reads CSCLGDEGGRQPQHF. For the CDR3, the DNA is TGTTCATGCTTGGGAGACGAAGGGGGCAGGCAGCCCCAGCATTTT.

On this clonotype itself: This may be a read error: a much more frequent sequence differs by one nucleotide. The chain employs TRBV30 and TRBJ2-3, with 9 bases identical to TRBD2. Germline V gene sequence: CDR1 GTSNPN, CDR2 SVGIG (reference sequence). CDR3 length equals 13 residues. CDR3 in DNA: TGTGTCTGGAGGCGGGAGGGGTCAGATACGCAGTATTTT. Protein: CVWRREGSDTQYF.

Note on this clonotype: A read error may be the cause here, since a much bigger clone is one base away. This chain links TRBV19 with TRBJ2-1, with 11 nucleotides matching TRBD1. Per the germline V gene, CDR1 is LNHDA and CDR2 is SQIVND (reference sequence). V dropped 3 bases and J dropped 9; count of bases not matched to a gene: 7. This CDR3 has 15 residues. The DNA for the CDR3 is TGTGCCAGTAGTATCGGCAGGACAGGGGGCGTTGAGCAGTTCTTC. It translates to CASSIGRTGGVEQFF.

As regards this clonotype: The CDR3 ends on some other residue instead of the conserved phenylalanine or tryptophan, so this is likely a read error. The chain employs TRBV6-2 or TRBV6-3 and TRBJ2-2; 9 positions match TRBD1. CDR1 is MNHEY and CDR2 is SVGEGT in the germline V gene. CDR3 length: 16 amino acids. V was pared by 7 bases and J by 5 bases, with 11 bases of the junction left unmatched. Here the CDR3 reads CASTISGTGRTGELFI. CDR3 in DNA: TGTGCCAGCACTATAAGCGGGACAGGGCGAACCGGGGAGCTGTTTATT.

This clonotype was seen many times. The chain joins TRBV6-1 to TRBJ2-2; 11 bases match TRBD2. Unmatched junction bases numbered 15, after V lost 5 bases and J lost 7 bases. Germline V lookup: CDR1 MNHNS, CDR2 SASEGT. The CDR3 has 18 residues. CDR3 in DNA: TGTGCCAGCAGTTATTCCGCCGGGACTAGCGGCCCGGGCGGGGAGCTGTTTTTT. Its protein product is CASSYSAGTSGPGGELFF.